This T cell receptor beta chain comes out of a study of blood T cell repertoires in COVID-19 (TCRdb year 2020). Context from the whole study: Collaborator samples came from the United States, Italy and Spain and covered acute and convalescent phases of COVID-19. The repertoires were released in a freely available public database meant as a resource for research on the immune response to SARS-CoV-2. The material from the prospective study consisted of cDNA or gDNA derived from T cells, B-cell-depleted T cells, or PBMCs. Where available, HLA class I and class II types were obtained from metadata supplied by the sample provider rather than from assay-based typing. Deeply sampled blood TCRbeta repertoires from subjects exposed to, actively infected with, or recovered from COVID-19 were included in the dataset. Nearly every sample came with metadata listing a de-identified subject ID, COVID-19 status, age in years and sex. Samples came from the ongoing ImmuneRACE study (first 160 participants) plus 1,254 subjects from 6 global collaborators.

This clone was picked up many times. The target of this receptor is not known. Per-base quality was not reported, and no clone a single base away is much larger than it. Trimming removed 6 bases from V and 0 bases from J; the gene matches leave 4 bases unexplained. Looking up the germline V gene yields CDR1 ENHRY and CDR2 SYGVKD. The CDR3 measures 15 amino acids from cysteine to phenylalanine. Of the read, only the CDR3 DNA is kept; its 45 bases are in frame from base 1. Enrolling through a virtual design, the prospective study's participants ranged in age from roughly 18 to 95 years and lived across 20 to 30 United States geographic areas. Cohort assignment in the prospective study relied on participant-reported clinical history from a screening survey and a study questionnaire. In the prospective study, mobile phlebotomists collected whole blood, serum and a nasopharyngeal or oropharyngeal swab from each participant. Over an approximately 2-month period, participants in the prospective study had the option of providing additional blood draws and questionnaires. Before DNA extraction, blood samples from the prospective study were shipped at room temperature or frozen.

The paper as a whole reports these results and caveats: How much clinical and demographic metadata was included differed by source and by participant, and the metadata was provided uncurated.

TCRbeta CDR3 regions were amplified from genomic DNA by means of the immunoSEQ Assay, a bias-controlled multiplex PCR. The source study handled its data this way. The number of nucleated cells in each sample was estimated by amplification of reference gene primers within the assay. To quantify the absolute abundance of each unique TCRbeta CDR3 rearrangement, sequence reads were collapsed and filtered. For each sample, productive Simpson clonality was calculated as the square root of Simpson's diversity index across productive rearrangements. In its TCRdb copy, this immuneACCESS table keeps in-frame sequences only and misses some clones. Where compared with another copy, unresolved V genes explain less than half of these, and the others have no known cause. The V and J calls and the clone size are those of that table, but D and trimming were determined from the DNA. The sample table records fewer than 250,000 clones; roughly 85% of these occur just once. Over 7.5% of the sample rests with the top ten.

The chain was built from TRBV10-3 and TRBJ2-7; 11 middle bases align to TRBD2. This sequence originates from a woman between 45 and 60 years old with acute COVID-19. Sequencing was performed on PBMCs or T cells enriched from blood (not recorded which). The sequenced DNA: TGTGCCATCAGGACTAGCGGGACGAGCTCCTACGAGCAGTACTTC. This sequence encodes CAIRTSGTSSYEQYF.